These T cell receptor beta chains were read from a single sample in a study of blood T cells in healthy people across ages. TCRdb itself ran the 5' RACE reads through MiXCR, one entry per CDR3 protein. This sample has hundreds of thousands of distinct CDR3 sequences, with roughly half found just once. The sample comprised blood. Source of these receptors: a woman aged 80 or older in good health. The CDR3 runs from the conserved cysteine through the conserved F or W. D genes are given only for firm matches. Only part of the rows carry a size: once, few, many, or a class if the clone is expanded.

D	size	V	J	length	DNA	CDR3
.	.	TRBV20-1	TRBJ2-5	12	TGCAGTGCTAGGCAGGGTGCCGAGACCCAGTACTTC	CSARQGAETQYF
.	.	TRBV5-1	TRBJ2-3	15	TGCGCCAGCAGCTGGGAACGCCCGAGCACAGATACGCAGTATTTT	CASSWERPSTDTQYF
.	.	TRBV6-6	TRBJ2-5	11	TGTGCCAGCAGGACCGTAGAGACCCAGTACTTC	CASRTVETQYF
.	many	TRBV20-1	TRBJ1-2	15	TGCAGTGCTAGATCCTCCCGGGAAGTAAACTATGGCTACACCTTC	CSARSSREVNYGYTF
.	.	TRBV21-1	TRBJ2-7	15	TGTGCCAGCAGCACTCAGCTATCCCCCATAAACGAGCAGTACTTC	CASSTQLSPINEQYF
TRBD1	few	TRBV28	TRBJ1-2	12	TGTGCCAGCAGTTTAAGGGGGCACGGCTACACCTTC	CASSLRGHGYTF
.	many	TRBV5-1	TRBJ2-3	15	TGCGCCAGCAGCTTGGAAGGGCAGGGGGGCGATACGCAGTATTTT	CASSLEGQGGDTQYF
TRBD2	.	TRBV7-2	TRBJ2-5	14	TGTGCCAGCAGCTTAGTGGGAGGGCCCAGTTTCCAGTACTTC	CASSLVGGPSFQYF
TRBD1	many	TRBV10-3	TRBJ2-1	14	TGTGCCATCAGTGAGGGACAGGGTAGAAATGAGCAGTTCTTC	CAISEGQGRNEQFF
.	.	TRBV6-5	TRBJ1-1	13	TGTGCCAGCAGGGGAGTCGGGAACACTGAAGCTTTCTTT	CASRGVGNTEAFF
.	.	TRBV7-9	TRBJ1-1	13	TGTGCCAGCGTCGGAGACTTGAACACTGAAGCTTTCTTT	CASVGDLNTEAFF
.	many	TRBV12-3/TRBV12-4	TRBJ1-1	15	TGTGCCAGCAGTCCCAATAGGGGCCCCAGCACTGAAGCTTTCTTT	CASSPNRGPSTEAFF
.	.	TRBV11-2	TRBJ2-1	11	TGTGCCAGCAGCTTGAGCGGCGAGCAGTTCTTC	CASSLSGEQFF
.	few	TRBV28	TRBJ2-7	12	TGTGCCAGCAGTTTAACTAGCTCCGAGCAGTACTTC	CASSLTSSEQYF
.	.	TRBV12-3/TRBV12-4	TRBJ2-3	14	TGTGCCAGCAACCCACGGACAGTCACAGATACGCAGTATTTT	CASNPRTVTDTQYF
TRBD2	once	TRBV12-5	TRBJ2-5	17	TGTGCTAGTGGTCCTCTTCGAGGTAGCGGGGTTGGGGAGACCCAGTACTTC	CASGPLRGSGVGETQYF
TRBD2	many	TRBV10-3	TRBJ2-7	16	TGTGCCATCAGTCCCTTGGGGGGGACTAGCCCCTTAGAGCAGTACTTC	CAISPLGGTSPLEQYF
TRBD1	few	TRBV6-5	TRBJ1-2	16	TGTGCCAGCAGTTCCCCCGGGCAGGGGGCTAACTATGGCTACACCTTC	CASSSPGQGANYGYTF
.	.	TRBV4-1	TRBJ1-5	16	TGCGCCAGCAGCCAAGAAGTCGGTCAGGGCCATCAGCCCCAGCATTTT	CASSQEVGQGHQPQHF
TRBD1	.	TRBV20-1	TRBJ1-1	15	TGCAGTGCTAAAGGGGGCAGGGCCCTGAACACTGAAGCTTTCTTT	CSAKGGRALNTEAFF
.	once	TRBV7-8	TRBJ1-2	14	TGTGCCAGCAGCGACGGGACCGTGAAGTATGGCTACACCTTC	CASSDGTVKYGYTF
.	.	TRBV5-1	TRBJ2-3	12	TGCGCCAGCAGCCCGGATATACATACGCAGTATTTT	CASSPDIHTQYF
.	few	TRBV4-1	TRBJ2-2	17	TGCGCCAGCAGCCAAGATCCCCCCCCGGGAAACACCGGGGAGCTGTTTTTT	CASSQDPPPGNTGELFF
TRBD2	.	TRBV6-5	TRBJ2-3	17	TGTGCCAGCAGTTACGGAACTAGCGGGGGGGATGTAGATACGCAGTATTTT	CASSYGTSGGDVDTQYF
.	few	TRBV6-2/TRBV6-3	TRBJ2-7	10	TGTGCCAGCCAAGACTACGAGCAGTACTTC	CASQDYEQYF
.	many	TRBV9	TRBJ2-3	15	TGTGCCAGCAGCCCCCGAGGCGGGGGCACAGATACGCAGTATTTT	CASSPRGGGTDTQYF
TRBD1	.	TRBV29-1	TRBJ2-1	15	TGCAGCGTTGAAGTATGGGACAGCCAGTACAATGAGCAGTTCTTC	CSVEVWDSQYNEQFF
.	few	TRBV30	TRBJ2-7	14	TGTGCCTGGAGCCCCCCCGGGAACGCCTACGAGCAGTACTTC	CAWSPPGNAYEQYF
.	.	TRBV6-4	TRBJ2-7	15	TGTGCCAGCAGTCCCTCCACAGGGAATCTGAACGAGCAGTACTTC	CASSPSTGNLNEQYF
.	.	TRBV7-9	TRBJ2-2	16	TGTGCCAGCAGCTTAGGAGCCTTAGTACGCACCGGGGAGCTGTTTTTT	CASSLGALVRTGELFF
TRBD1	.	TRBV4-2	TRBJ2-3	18	TGTGCCAGCAACCAAGTCCTCACAGGGGATGGGAGCACAGATACGCAGTATTTT	CASNQVLTGDGSTDTQYF
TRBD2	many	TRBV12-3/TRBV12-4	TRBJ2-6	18	TGTGCCAGCAGAAAAGCGGGAGGCGGACTCTCTGGGGCCAACGTCCTGACTTTC	CASRKAGGGLSGANVLTF
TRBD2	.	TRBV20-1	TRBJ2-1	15	TGCAGTGCCCGGGGACTAGGGACGATCTACAATGGGCAGTTCTTC	CSARGLGTIYNGQFF
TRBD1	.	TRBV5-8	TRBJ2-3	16	TGTGCCAGCAGCCGCCCTACAGGGGTAGTGAGGGATACGCAGTATTTT	CASSRPTGVVRDTQYF
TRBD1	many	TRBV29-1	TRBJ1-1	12	TGCAGCGCCGACAGGGGTAGCACTGAAGCTTTCTTT	CSADRGSTEAFF
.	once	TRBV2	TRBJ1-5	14	TGTGTCAGCAGTGCCAGGGGAGGCAATCAGCCCCAGCATTTT	CVSSARGGNQPQHF
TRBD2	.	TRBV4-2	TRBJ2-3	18	TGTGCCAGCAGCTCAGAGGTAGCGGGGGGTCCGAGCACAGATACGCAGTATTTT	CASSSEVAGGPSTDTQYF
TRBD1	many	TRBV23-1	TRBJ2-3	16	TGCGCCAGCAGTCACTCCGGGACAGGGCGCACAGATACGCAGTATTTT	CASSHSGTGRTDTQYF
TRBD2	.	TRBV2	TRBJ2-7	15	TGTGCCAGCAGTGAAACGGCGGGAGGGCCCTACGAGCAGTACTTC	CASSETAGGPYEQYF
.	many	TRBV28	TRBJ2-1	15	TGTGCCAGCAGTTTAGCCCATATCTCCTACAATGAGCAGTTCTTC	CASSLAHISYNEQFF
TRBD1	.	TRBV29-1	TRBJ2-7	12	TGCAGCGTTGATACAGGGGGCGATGAGCAGTACTTC	CSVDTGGDEQYF
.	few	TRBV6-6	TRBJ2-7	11	TGTGTCAGCAGTTCCAGCTACGAGCAGTACTTC	CVSSSSYEQYF
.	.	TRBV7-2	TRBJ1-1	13	TGTGCCAGCAGCGCTCAGAGAGGCACTGAAGCTTTCTTT	CASSAQRGTEAFF
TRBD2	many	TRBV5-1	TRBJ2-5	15	TGCGCCAGCACCCTAGGACTAGCAAAGCAAGAGACCCAGTACTTC	CASTLGLAKQETQYF